This T cell receptor beta chain was retrieved from a study of persistence of HIV-infected CD4 T cells. Sequencing used immunoSEQ version 4 in survey mode. The assay was immunoSEQ multiplex PCR, and TCRdb's table has in-frame clones only and misses some. The sample includes more than 15,000 clones, around three fifths of them seen just once. Germline CDR1 reads SGHAT; CDR2 reads FQNNGV. Trimming removed 3 bases from V and 0 bases from J, with 12 bases in between. The CDR3 runs to 16 residues. Study findings and constraints: TCRbeta richness was lower in CMV- and Gag-responding cells than in anti-CD3/anti-CD28-responding cells.

Comments on this clone: No antigen is known for it.

Stimulation used around 10 ug/mL lysate from CMV-infected fibroblasts. CD4+ T cells upregulating both CD40 ligand and CD69 were sorted as responding cells. For at least 4 years, plasma HIV-1 RNA was undetectable (<50 copies/mL). Inclusion required CMV-positive serology and CD4+ counts above 400 cells/uL. Anti-CD28/CD49d costimulation, CD40-blocking antibody and enfuvirtide were given to CD8-depleted PBMCs for roughly 19 hours. The specimen was CD4+ T cells sorted from PBMCs after approximately 18-hour stimulation, collected from a patient who received antiretroviral therapy. The TCR originated in an adult woman with HIV who was CMV-seropositive. J is TRBJ1-3 and V is TRBV11-2; D call uncertain. The DNA for the CDR3 is TGTGCCAGCAGCTTGGGCTCAGCCGCCTCTGGAAACACCATATATTTT. Translated, it gives CASSLGSAASGNTIYF.